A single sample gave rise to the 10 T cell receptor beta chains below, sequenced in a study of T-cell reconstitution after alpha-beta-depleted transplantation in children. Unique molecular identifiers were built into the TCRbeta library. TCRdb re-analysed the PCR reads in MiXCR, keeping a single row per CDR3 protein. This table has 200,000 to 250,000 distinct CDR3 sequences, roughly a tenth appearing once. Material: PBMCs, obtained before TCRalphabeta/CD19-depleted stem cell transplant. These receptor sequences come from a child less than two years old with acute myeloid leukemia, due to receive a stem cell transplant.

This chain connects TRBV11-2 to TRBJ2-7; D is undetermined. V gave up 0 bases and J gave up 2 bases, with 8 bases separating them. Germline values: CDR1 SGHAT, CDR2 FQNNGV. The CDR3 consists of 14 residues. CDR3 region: CASSLDPGAYEQYF. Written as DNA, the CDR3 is TGTGCCAGCAGCTTAGATCCAGGAGCCTACGAGCAGTACTTC.

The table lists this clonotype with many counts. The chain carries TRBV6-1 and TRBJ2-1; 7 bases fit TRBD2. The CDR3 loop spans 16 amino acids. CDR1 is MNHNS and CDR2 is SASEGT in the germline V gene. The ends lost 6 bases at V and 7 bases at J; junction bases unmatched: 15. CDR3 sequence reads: CASRGGPSGSRNEQFF. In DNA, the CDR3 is TGTGCCAGCAGGGGAGGGCCGTCGGGAAGTCGAAATGAGCAGTTCTTC.

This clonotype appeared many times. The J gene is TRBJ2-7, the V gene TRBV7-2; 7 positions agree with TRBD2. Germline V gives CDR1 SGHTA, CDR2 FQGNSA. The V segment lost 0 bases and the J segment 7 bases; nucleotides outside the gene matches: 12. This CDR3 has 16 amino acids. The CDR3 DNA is TGTGCCAGCAGCTTAGCGAGGGACTACCCTCCGAGGGAGCAGTACTTC. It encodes CASSLARDYPPREQYF.

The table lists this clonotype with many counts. For the CDR3, the DNA is TGTGCCAGCAGCTTCTATGAGCAGTTCTTC. Protein sequence: CASSFYEQFF. The rearrangement uses TRBV12-3 or TRBV12-4 and TRBJ2-1; D not certain. Between the trimmed V and J ends, which lost 6 bases and 8 bases, there was a span of 5 bases. The CDR3 sequence is 10 residues long.

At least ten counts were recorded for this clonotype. CDR3 nucleotide sequence: TGCAGCGTTGTAGGGCCGGGACAGGGGACCGAAAAACTGTTTTTT. Translated: CSVVGPGQGTEKLFF. The chain joins TRBV29-1 to TRBJ1-4, with 10 bases aligning to TRBD1. With 4 bases clipped from V and 8 bases from J, the junction kept 10 bases outside the gene matches. The CDR3 has 15 residues. Germline-derived CDR1 and CDR2 are SQVTM and ANQGSEA.

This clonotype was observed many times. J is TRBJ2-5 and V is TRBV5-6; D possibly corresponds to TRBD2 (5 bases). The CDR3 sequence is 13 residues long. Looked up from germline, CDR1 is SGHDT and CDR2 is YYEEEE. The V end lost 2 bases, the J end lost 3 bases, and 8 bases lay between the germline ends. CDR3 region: CASSFLTKETQYF. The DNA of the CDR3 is TGTGCCAGCAGCTTCCTGACTAAAGAGACCCAGTACTTC.

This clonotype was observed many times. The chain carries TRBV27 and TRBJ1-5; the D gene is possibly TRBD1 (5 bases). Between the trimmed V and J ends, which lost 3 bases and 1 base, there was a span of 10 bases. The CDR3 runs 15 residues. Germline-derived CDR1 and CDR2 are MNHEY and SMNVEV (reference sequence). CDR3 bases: TGTGCCAGCAGTTTGGAAAGGGGAAGCAATCAGCCCCAGCATTTT. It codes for CASSLERGSNQPQHF.

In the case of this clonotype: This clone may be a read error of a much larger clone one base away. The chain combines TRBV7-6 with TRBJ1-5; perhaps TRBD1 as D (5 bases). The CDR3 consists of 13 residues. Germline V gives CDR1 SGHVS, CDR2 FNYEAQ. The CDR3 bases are TGTGCCAGCAGCTTAGAGGACAATCGGCCCCAGCATTTT. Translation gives CASSLEDNRPQHF.

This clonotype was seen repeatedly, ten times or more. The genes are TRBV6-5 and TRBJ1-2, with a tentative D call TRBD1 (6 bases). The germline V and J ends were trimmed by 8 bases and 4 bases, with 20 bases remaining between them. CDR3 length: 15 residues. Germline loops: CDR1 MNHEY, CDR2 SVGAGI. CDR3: CASSDNQKGGYGYTF. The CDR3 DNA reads TGTGCCAGCTCGGACAATCAAAAAGGGGGCTATGGCTACACCTTC.

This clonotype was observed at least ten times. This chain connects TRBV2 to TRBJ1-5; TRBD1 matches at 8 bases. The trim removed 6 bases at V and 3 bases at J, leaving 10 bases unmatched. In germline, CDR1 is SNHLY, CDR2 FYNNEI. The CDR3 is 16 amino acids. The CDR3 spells CASRLRTGRNNQPQHF. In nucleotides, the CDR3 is TGTGCCAGCAGACTTCGGACAGGGAGAAACAATCAGCCCCAGCATTTT.